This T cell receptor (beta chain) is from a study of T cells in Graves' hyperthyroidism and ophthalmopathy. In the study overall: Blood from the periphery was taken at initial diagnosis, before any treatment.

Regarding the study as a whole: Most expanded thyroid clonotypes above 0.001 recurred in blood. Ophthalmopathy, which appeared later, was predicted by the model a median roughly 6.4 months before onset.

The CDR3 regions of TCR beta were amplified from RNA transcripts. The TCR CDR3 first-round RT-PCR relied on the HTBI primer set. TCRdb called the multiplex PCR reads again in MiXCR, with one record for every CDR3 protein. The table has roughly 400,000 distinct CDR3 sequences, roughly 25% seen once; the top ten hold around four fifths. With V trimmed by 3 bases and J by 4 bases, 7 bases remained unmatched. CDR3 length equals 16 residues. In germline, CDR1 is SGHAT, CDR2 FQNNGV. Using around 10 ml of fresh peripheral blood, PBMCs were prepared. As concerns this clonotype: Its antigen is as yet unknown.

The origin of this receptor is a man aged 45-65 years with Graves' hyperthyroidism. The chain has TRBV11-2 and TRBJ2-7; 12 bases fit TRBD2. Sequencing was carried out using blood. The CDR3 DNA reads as TGTGCCAGCAGCTTCCTCGCCGGGACTAGCGGGTACGAGCAGTACTTC. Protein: CASSFLAGTSGYEQYF.